The 22 T cell receptor beta chains listed next were all sequenced from one sample in a study of early T cells in non-severe SARS-CoV-2 infection. In TCRdb, the 5' RACE reads were re-called with MiXCR into one record per CDR3 protein. The data show over 75,000 distinct CDR3 sequences, about 13% seen once. Source material: whole blood. These TCRs come from an adult who was a healthcare worker with PCR-confirmed SARS-CoV-2 infection or an uninfected control (not recorded which).

The chain has TRBV11-3 and TRBJ1-5, with 9 bases identical to TRBD1. CDR3 length: 19 residues. The ends lost 5 bases at V and 1 base at J; junction bases unmatched: 15. Germline-derived CDR1 and CDR2 are SGHNT and YENEEA. The CDR3 loop reads CASSMSWTGVGFSNQPQHF. The CDR3 coding sequence is TGTGCCAGCAGCATGTCCTGGACAGGGGTCGGATTCAGCAATCAGCCCCAGCATTTT.

This clonotype was counted at least ten times. The V and J genes are TRBV7-2 and TRBJ2-3; 9 bases agree with TRBD1. The CDR3 runs 15 residues. Trimming cost V 1 base and J 4 bases; bases outside gene matches: 3. CDR1 is SGHTA and CDR2 is FQGNSA in the germline V gene. The CDR3 region has the DNA TGTGCCAGCAGCTTAGTGGGGACAGGGTCAGATACGCAGTATTTT. Its translation: CASSLVGTGSDTQYF.

The chain joins TRBV7-9 to TRBJ2-7, with a possible D match to TRBD2 (6 bases). The CDR3 contains 16 residues. V lost 1 base and J 6 bases, leaving 19 bases between the germline ends. Looked up from germline, CDR1 is SEHNR and CDR2 is FQNEAQ (reference sequence). In nucleotides, the CDR3 is TGTGCCAGCAGCTTAGGCCTGGGGCAGGGAGGTGGCGAGCAGTACTTC. Translated, it gives CASSLGLGQGGGEQYF.

This clonotype was detected ten times or more. The rearrangement joins TRBV7-9 to TRBJ1-5; unclear D gene. V lost 0 bases, J lost 0 bases, and 18 bases lay in between. This CDR3 contains 19 residues. Germline CDR1 and CDR2: SEHNR and FQNEAQ (reference sequence). The CDR3 sequence is CASSLARADRQVSNQPQHF. CDR3 coding DNA: TGTGCCAGCAGCTTAGCGCGAGCAGATAGACAAGTTAGCAATCAGCCCCAGCATTTT.

For the CDR3, the DNA is TGTGCCAGCAGCTCCCTCGCCGGGACAAGGAGAAATTCACCCCTCCACTTT. Protein sequence: CASSSLAGTRRNSPLHF. The V and J genes are TRBV7-2 and TRBJ1-6; possible D gene TRBD1, 6 bases. Germline V gene lookup returns CDR1 SGHTA and CDR2 FQGNSA. The V end was cut by 4 bases, the J end by 7 bases, with 20 bases between. The CDR3 totals 17 residues.

This clonotype was seen ten or more times. The rearrangement uses TRBV5-5 and TRBJ2-6; unclear D gene. The CDR3 spans 15 residues. Germline V gene lookup returns CDR1 SGHKS and CDR2 YYEKEE (reference sequence). V lost 2 bases and J 4 bases, leaving 10 bases between the germline ends. Here the CDR3 reads CASSFSLAGANVLTF. The CDR3 DNA reads as TGTGCCAGCAGCTTCTCATTAGCCGGGGCCAACGTCCTGACTTTC.

The sample holds many counts of this clonotype. This rearrangement joins TRBV18 to TRBJ1-3; D not certain. The length of the CDR3 is 14 residues. Germline CDR1 is KGHSH and CDR2 is LQKENI. V lost 2 bases, J lost 4 bases, and 9 bases lay in between. The CDR3 reads CASSPSAAGNTIYF. CDR3 bases: TGTGCCAGCTCACCATCGGCGGCGGGAAACACCATATATTTT.

The chain joins TRBV7-8 to TRBJ2-3; the match to TRBD2 covers 7 bases. Germline V gene sequence: CDR1 SGHVS, CDR2 FQNEAQ. With V trimmed by 3 bases and J by 3 bases, 9 bases remained unmatched. This CDR3 has 16 amino acids. CDR3 sequence: CASSFLATGGTDTQYF. The CDR3 nucleotides are TGTGCCAGCAGCTTCTTAGCCACGGGGGGTACAGATACGCAGTATTTT.

The chain employs TRBV4-3 and TRBJ2-3; 10 bases agree with TRBD2. J lost 5 bases, V lost 0 bases, and 11 bases had no gene match. The CDR3 length is 18 residues. CDR1 and CDR2 from the germline V gene are LGHNA and YSLEER. The CDR3 sequence: CASSQDLSRSGGGDTQYF. DNA for the CDR3: TGCGCCAGCAGCCAAGATTTGAGTCGAAGCGGGGGGGGAGATACGCAGTATTTT.

This clonotype showed up just a few times. The chain carries TRBV6-1 and TRBJ2-3; D remains ambiguous. Per the germline V gene, CDR1 is MNHNS and CDR2 is SASEGT. The CDR3 is 16 residues long. Trimming pared 5 bases from V and 1 base from J, leaving 16 bases between. The CDR3 DNA sequence: TGTGCCAGCAGTCTTGAGTCCCACAAACGCACAGATACGCAGTATTTT. This codes for CASSLESHKRTDTQYF.

This clonotype was picked up a small number of times. The J gene is TRBJ2-7, the V gene TRBV20-1; 7 positions agree with TRBD1. This CDR3 spans 15 amino acids. CDR1 is DFQATT and CDR2 is SNEGSKA in the germline V gene (reference sequence). With 3 bases clipped from V and 2 bases from J, the junction kept 10 bases outside the gene matches. The CDR3 DNA reads as TGCAGTGCTAGGGCCGGGACAGTGAATACCTACGAGCAGTACTTC. Translating gives CSARAGTVNTYEQYF.

This clonotype was seen many times. The V call is TRBV20-1, the J call TRBJ2-3, with D unresolved. Trimming cost V 1 base and J 2 bases, with 7 bases left between them. This CDR3 has 13 amino acids. CDR1 and CDR2 from the germline V gene are DFQATT and SNEGSKA (reference sequence). As DNA, the CDR3 is TGCAGTGCTAGAGGTCATTTCACAGATACGCAGTATTTT. This translates into CSARGHFTDTQYF.

Regarding this clonotype: A much larger clonotype is one base distant, so this may be a read error. The chain combines TRBV2 with TRBJ2-1; D unclear. There are 12 residues in the CDR3. CDR1 is SNHLY and CDR2 is FYNNEI in the germline V gene. The CDR3 loop reads CASSEGVNKQFF. CDR3 coding DNA: TGTGCCAGCAGTGAAGGCGTCAATAAGCAGTTCTTC.

This clonotype was seen more than once but under ten times. V gene TRBV6-5 combines with J gene TRBJ2-7, with D perhaps matching TRBD1 or TRBD2 (5 bases each). V was clipped by 6 bases and J by 3 bases, with 21 bases between them. Germline-derived CDR1 and CDR2 are MNHEY and SVGAGI. This CDR3 comprises 16 residues. The CDR3 loop reads CASSLRTNGAGYEQYF. In DNA form, the CDR3 reads TGTGCCAGCAGCCTGAGGACCAACGGGGCGGGCTACGAGCAGTACTTC.

The chain recombines TRBV7-2 with TRBJ2-6; tentatively, D is TRBD2 (5 bases). Trimming left V 7 bases short and J 0 bases short, with 16 bases between. This CDR3 is built from 17 residues. The germline V gene has CDR1 SGHTA and CDR2 FQGNSA. Here the CDR3 DNA reads TGTGCCAGCACCCGGGGTCTTTTTCCCTCTGGGGCCAACGTCCTGACTTTC. Its protein product is CASTRGLFPSGANVLTF.

This clonotype came up a few times. This chain uses TRBV3-1 with TRBJ1-2; D perhaps matches TRBD1 (5 bases). The V end was cut by 1 base, the J end by 5 bases, with 11 bases between. Germline CDR1 is LGHDT and CDR2 is YNNKEL (reference sequence). The length of the CDR3 is 14 residues. CDR3 bases: TGTGCCAGCAGCCAAGGGTCGGGGGGTTATGGCTACACCTTC. Translated: CASSQGSGGYGYTF. Complete variable domain (other parts from reference TRBV3-1 and TRBJ1-2): DTAVSQTPKYLVTQMGNDKSIKCEQNLGHDTMYWYKQDSKKFLKIMFSYNNKELIINETVPNRFSPKSPDKAHLNLHINSLELGDSAVYFCASSQGSGGYGYTFGSGTRLTVV.

Ten or more counts support this clonotype. This sequence joins TRBV20-1 and TRBJ2-3; the match to TRBD2 covers 9 bases. V shed 7 bases, J shed 5 bases, and the junction held 13 bases outside the gene matches. This CDR3 region has 15 residues. CDR1 and CDR2 (germline): DFQATT, SNEGSKA (reference sequence). The CDR3 protein is CSVLVAGEGGDTQYF. The CDR3 nucleotides are TGCAGTGTCCTCGTAGCGGGGGAAGGTGGAGATACGCAGTATTTT.

This clonotype was recorded many times. The chain joins TRBV7-9 to TRBJ1-5; no reliable D call. Germline V CDR1 and CDR2: SEHNR, FQNEAQ (reference sequence). The CDR3 is 14 residues long. V lost 4 bases and J 7 bases, leaving 14 bases between the germline ends. CDR3 sequence: CASSSEALGQPQHF. DNA for the CDR3: TGTGCCAGCAGCTCAGAGGCCCTAGGCCAGCCCCAGCATTTT.

The rearrangement links TRBV4-1 to TRBJ2-7; D remains unclear. Trimming cost V 1 base and J 2 bases, with 12 bases left between them. The CDR3 is made up of 15 amino acids. Germline CDR1 MGHRA, CDR2 YSYEKL. CDR3 amino acids: CASSQARLPAYEQYF. CDR3 nucleotide sequence: TGCGCCAGCAGCCAAGCGCGCCTGCCGGCCTACGAGCAGTACTTC.

This clonotype was counted only a few times. The CDR3 region is CASSQLAVQETQYF. DNA of the CDR3: TGCGCCAGCAGCCAGCTAGCGGTGCAAGAGACCCAGTACTTC. This chain links TRBV4-1 with TRBJ2-5, with TRBD2 matching over 7 bases. Germline V gene data show CDR1 as MGHRA and CDR2 as YSYEKL. The CDR3 runs 14 residues. V lost 3 bases and J lost 2; bases outside the gene matches: 3.

The genes are TRBV28 and TRBJ2-7; the D is unclear. CDR1 and CDR2 (germline): MDHEN, SYDVKM. CDR3 length: 11 amino acids. V lost 4 bases to trimming and J lost 2 bases, with 3 bases between them. The CDR3 region has the DNA TGTGCCAGCAGTTCCGCCTACGAGCAGTACTTC. Translating gives CASSSAYEQYF.

This sequence joins TRBV20-1 and TRBJ1-2; TRBD1 matches at 9 bases. This CDR3 is 14 amino acids long. With 5 bases clipped from V and 4 bases from J, the junction kept 8 bases outside the gene matches. Germline-derived CDR1 and CDR2 are DFQATT and SNEGSKA (reference sequence). This CDR3 is CSAEGRGQGYGYTF. DNA of the CDR3: TGCAGTGCTGAGGGCAGGGGACAGGGCTATGGCTACACCTTC.